Below, 22 T cell receptor beta chains from the same sample are listed, as sequenced in a study of glioma-infiltrating T cells. Using RNA template, CDR3s of TCR alpha and beta were amplified with iRepertoire arm-PCR. Via MiXCR, TCRdb re-called the multiplex PCR reads, giving one row per CDR3 protein. Here the sample spans some 99,000 distinct CDR3 sequences, 20% to 30% being singletons. The source material was glioma tissue, nonneoplastic brain tissue, or PBMCs (not recorded which). These receptors originate from a human donor with low-grade glioma or glioblastoma, undergoing nonglioma brain surgery, or in good health (not recorded which).

About this clonotype: An end of the junction does not agree with germline; a read error may underlie this. The chain uses TRBV28 and TRBJ1-1; the D gene is possibly TRBD1 (5 bases). Germline CDR1 and CDR2: MDHEN and SYDVKM. The CDR3 has 14 amino acids. The CDR3 sequence is CASGLKQAYTEAFF. In DNA, the CDR3 is TGTGCCAGCGGTTTAAAACAGGCGTACACTGAAGCTTTCTTT.

On this clonotype itself: Just one base apart from a much larger clone, this may be a read error. DNA of the CDR3: TGTGCCAGCAGCCCCAATGCCGGGACAGAGCAGTCCTTC. Residues: CASSPNAGTEQSF. This chain joins TRBV7-9 and TRBJ2-1; 7 nucleotides line up with TRBD1. Germline V CDR1 and CDR2: SEHNR, FQNEAQ (reference sequence). The CDR3 spans 13 residues.

The table lists this clonotype with a count of one. A much more abundant neighbour one base away suggests this may be a read error. The CDR3 sequence: CASSPEGWTQYF. The CDR3 region has the DNA TGTGCCAGCAGCCCAGAGGGGTGGACCCAGTACTTC. The J gene is TRBJ2-5, the V gene TRBV11-2, with D perhaps given as TRBD1 or TRBD2 (5 bases each). The CDR3 spans 12 residues. Germline V gives CDR1 SGHAT, CDR2 FQNNGV. The V end lost 5 bases, the J end lost 7 bases, and 11 bases lay between the germline ends.

There are many counts of this clonotype. The chain employs TRBV18 and TRBJ2-7; perhaps TRBD2 as D (5 bases). The CDR3 consists of 14 residues. Trimming cost V 2 bases and J 3 bases, with 11 bases left between them. The V gene's germline CDR1 is KGHSH and CDR2 LQKENI. CDR3 bases: TGTGCCAGCTCACCATCGGACGGAGGCTACGAGCAGTACTTC. Protein product: CASSPSDGGYEQYF.

In this sample, this clonotype turned up a few times. V and J are TRBV29-1 and TRBJ2-7, with a possible D match to TRBD1 (6 bases). Trimming took off 4 bases at V and 1 base at J, with 11 bases between the two ends. The CDR3 has 13 amino acids. Germline V lookup: CDR1 SQVTM, CDR2 ANQGSEA. CDR3 sequence reads: CSVGGQGSYEQYF. The CDR3 DNA is TGCAGCGTTGGAGGTCAGGGGTCCTACGAGCAGTACTTC.

This clonotype has more than one count but fewer than ten. This chain uses TRBV2 with TRBJ1-2; D gene ambiguous. The CDR3 contains 12 residues. The V end was cut by 4 bases, the J end by 8 bases, with 11 bases between. Germline V lookup: CDR1 SNHLY, CDR2 FYNNEI. CDR3 protein: CASSGKGGGYTF. The CDR3 coding sequence is TGTGCCAGCAGTGGTAAGGGCGGCGGCTACACCTTC.

The V gene is TRBV6-9, the J gene TRBJ2-5, with TRBD1 matching over 10 bases. The CDR3 contains 15 residues. The J segment lost 2 bases and the V segment lost 4 bases, leaving 4 bases of the junction unmatched. From germline, CDR1 is MNHGY and CDR2 SVAAGI. The CDR3 DNA reads as TGTGCCAGCAGTTTCAGACAGGGGGCACAAGAGACCCAGTACTTC. Its protein product is CASSFRQGAQETQYF.

This clonotype was observed at least ten times. The gene calls are TRBV18 and TRBJ1-5, with 7 bases that match TRBD1. In germline, CDR1 is KGHSH, CDR2 LQKENI. After removal of 2 bases from V and 9 bases from J, the junction contained 10 bases not matched to a gene. The length of the CDR3 is 15 residues. The CDR3 loop reads CASSPGTAAGRPQHF. The CDR3 DNA reads TGTGCCAGCTCACCAGGGACAGCTGCGGGTCGGCCCCAGCATTTT.

This sequence joins TRBV5-1 and TRBJ1-1; no definite D call. The germline V and J ends were trimmed by 4 bases and 0 bases, with 13 bases remaining between them. The CDR3 is made up of 15 amino acids. CDR1 is SGHRS, CDR2 YFSETQ, per germline. In DNA, the CDR3 is TGCGCCAGCAGCCATTCGGGGAGCATGAACACTGAAGCTTTCTTT. It specifies CASSHSGSMNTEAFF.

This clonotype has at least ten counts. The chain combines TRBV6-1 with TRBJ2-1; 7 bases align to TRBD1. The J segment lost 4 bases and the V segment lost 10 bases, leaving 7 bases of the junction unmatched. The CDR3 runs 13 residues. CDR1 and CDR2 (germline): MNHNS, SASEGT. CDR3 sequence reads: CATSPGQYNEQFF. The CDR3 region has the DNA TGTGCCACCTCTCCGGGACAGTACAATGAGCAGTTCTTC.

A note on this clonotype: The junction does not match germline at one end; this may be a read error. The gene calls are TRBV18 and TRBJ1-6, with unresolved D. CDR1 KGHSH and CDR2 LQKENI come from the germline V gene. The CDR3 has 16 residues. This CDR3 is CASSPSGRTMNSPLHF. The CDR3 DNA follows: TGTGCCAGCTCACCATCGGGCAGGACCATGAATTCACCGCTCCACTTT.

As concerns this clonotype: One end of the junction fails to match germline, which may point to a read error. The chain joins TRBV6-2 or TRBV6-3 to TRBJ1-5, with a tentative D call TRBD1 (5 bases). This CDR3 is built from 13 residues. Germline CDR1 is MNHEY and CDR2 is SVGEGT. The CDR3 sequence is CASTQVDNQHQHF. DNA for the CDR3: TGTGCCAGCACTCAGGTGGACAATCAGCACCAGCATTTT.

The chain couples TRBV12-3 or TRBV12-4 to TRBJ2-5, with 8 nucleotides matching TRBD1. The CDR3 consists of 16 residues. Trimming took 5 bases from V and 4 from J; bases not matched to a gene: 12. In nucleotides, the CDR3 is TGTGCCAGCAGTCCTGGGACAGGTCTACCAAGAGAGACCCAGTACTTC. Amino acids: CASSPGTGLPRETQYF.

This clonotype was picked up many times. The chain combines TRBV7-2 with TRBJ2-7; 9 nucleotides line up with TRBD1. The junction had 5 bases not matched to a gene; V was cut back by 3 bases and J by 2 bases. The CDR3 spans 15 residues. The germline CDR1 and CDR2 sequences are SGHTA and FQGNSA. CDR3 loop: CASSLTGTGTYEQYF. CDR3 nucleotides: TGTGCCAGCAGCTTGACCGGGACAGGGACCTACGAGCAGTACTTC.

The table lists this clonotype with many counts. The chain joins TRBV7-2 to TRBJ2-7, with D perhaps TRBD1 (5 bases). Trimming cost V 3 bases and J 6 bases, with 12 bases left between them. Germline CDR1 and CDR2: SGHTA and FQGNSA. The CDR3 is 13 amino acids. CDR3 region: CASSFQDTIEQYF. CDR3 bases: TGTGCCAGCAGCTTTCAGGACACCATCGAGCAGTACTTC.

Concerning this clonotype itself: A much more abundant neighbour one base away suggests this may be a read error. The CDR3 does not close with the conserved phenylalanine or tryptophan, likely indicating a read error. The V gene is TRBV29-1, the J gene TRBJ2-5; D may correspond to TRBD1 or TRBD2 (6 bases each). CDR3 length equals 14 residues. V was trimmed by 4 bases and J by 9 bases, leaving 21 bases between them. Germline CDR1 and CDR2: SQVTM and ANQGSEA. As DNA, the CDR3 is TGCAGCGTTGTAGGGGGGACCGGGTGGAGACCCCAGTACTCC. Encoded protein: CSVVGGTGWRPQYS.

This clonotype has just a few counts. The CDR3 spells CASSSRRIYEQYF. The CDR3 DNA reads TGTGCCAGCAGCTCCAGGCGGATTTACGAGCAGTACTTC. This sequence joins TRBV13 and TRBJ2-7; D is unclear. The CDR3 has 13 amino acids. Looked up from germline, CDR1 is PRHDT and CDR2 is FYEKMQ (reference sequence). Trimming removed 4 bases at V and 4 bases at J, with 11 bases between. Full variable domain (remainder filled in from reference TRBV13 and TRBJ2-7): AAGVIQSPRHLIKEKRETATLKCYPIPRHDTVYWYQQGPGQDPQFLISFYEKMQSDKGSIPDRFSAQQFSDYHSELNMSSLELGDSALYFCASSSRRIYEQYFGPGTRLTVT.

This clonotype was recorded at least ten times. The chain combines TRBV4-1 with TRBJ1-5, with TRBD1 as a possible D gene (6 bases). V was clipped by 3 bases and J by 5 bases, with 17 bases between them. Looked up from germline, CDR1 is MGHRA and CDR2 is YSYEKL. This CDR3 is built from 16 residues. The CDR3, as DNA: TGCGCCAGCAGCCAGAATAGGGGGGGCAACGATCAGCCCCAGCATTTT. It encodes CASSQNRGGNDQPQHF.

On this clonotype itself: An end of the junction differs from the germline gene, which may be a read error. The chain couples TRBV7-3 to TRBJ2-1, with D unclear. This CDR3 region has 12 residues. Per the germline V gene, CDR1 is SGHTA and CDR2 is FQGTGA. The CDR3 sequence is CAISAEGHEQFF. CDR3 DNA sequence: TGTGCCATCAGCGCGGAAGGGCATGAGCAGTTCTTC.

Turning to this clonotype: The junction and the germline gene differ at one end; a read error may be behind it. This chain links TRBV28 with TRBJ1-1; D perhaps matches TRBD1 (6 bases). CDR1 is MDHEN, CDR2 SYDVKM, per germline. The length of the CDR3 is 14 residues. The CDR3 loop is CASSLWGRDTEAFF. DNA of the CDR3: TGTGCCAGCAGTTTATGGGGGAGGGACACTGAAGCTTTCTTC. Full variable domain (rest looked up from reference TRBV28 and TRBJ1-1): DVKVTQSSRYLVKRTGEKVFLECVQDMDHENMFWYRQDPGLGLRLIYFSYDVKMKEKGDIPEGYSVSREKKERFSLILESASTNQTSMYLCASSLWGRDTEAFFGQGTRLTVV.

This clonotype was counted at least ten times. This chain links TRBV18 with TRBJ2-3; possibly TRBD2 for D (6 bases). V lost 3 bases to trimming and J lost 2 bases, with 12 bases between them. This CDR3 is 15 amino acids long. Germline lookup yields CDR1 KGHSH and CDR2 LQKENI. CDR3 coding DNA: TGTGCCAGCTCACCTCCCAGCGGGTACACAGATACGCAGTATTTT. Amino acids: CASSPPSGYTDTQYF.

This clonotype was detected ten times or more. This chain connects TRBV27 to TRBJ2-3; D is undetermined. The CDR3 has 14 amino acids. Trimming cost V 0 bases and J 0 bases, with 4 bases left between them. Germline values: CDR1 MNHEY, CDR2 SMNVEV (reference sequence). CDR3 amino acids: CASSLSSSTDTQYF. The DNA of the CDR3 is TGTGCCAGCAGTTTATCGTCAAGCACAGATACGCAGTATTTT.